These 32 T cell receptor beta chains were all obtained from the same sample, sequenced in a study of cytomegalovirus exposure and HLA in healthy donors. PCR involved 60 Vbeta and 13 Jbeta primers. Clones were sequenced by immunoSEQ multiplex PCR, and TCRdb holds only the in-frame ones, with some missing. The data hold 90,000 to 120,000 clones, with roughly 82% observed a single time. The sequenced sample consisted of PBMCs. These TCRs come from a man aged 30 to 45 in good health and CMV-seropositive.

The chain has TRBV10-3 and TRBJ2-3; D not resolved. The CDR3 has 12 residues. Germline CDR1 ENHRY, CDR2 SYGVKD. V lost 4 bases, J lost 2 bases, and 4 bases lay in between. As DNA, the CDR3 is TGTGCCATCAGTGGCGACACAGATACGCAGTATTTT. Its translation is CAISGDTDTQYF.

The chain recombines TRBV27 with TRBJ2-2, with a weak D call TRBD1 (5 bases). Germline V gene sequence: CDR1 MNHEY, CDR2 SMNVEV (reference sequence). The ends were cut back, 6 bases at V and 1 base at J, with 12 bases in the middle. CDR3 length: 15 amino acids. CDR3 sequence reads: CASRQGTGNTGELFF. DNA for the CDR3: TGTGCCAGCAGGCAGGGTACAGGGAACACCGGGGAGCTGTTTTTT.

The chain employs TRBV5-4 and TRBJ1-5, with 7 bases lining up with TRBD1. Germline V gives CDR1 SGHNT, CDR2 YYREEE (reference sequence). The trim removed 3 bases at V and 2 bases at J, leaving 2 bases unmatched. The CDR3 loop spans 14 amino acids. The DNA for the CDR3 is TGTGCCAGCAGCTCGCAGGGGGGCAATCAGCCCCAGCATTTT. Translation: CASSSQGGNQPQHF.

The CDR3 sequence: CASSLSGGGRQPQHF. CDR3 sequence (DNA): TGTGCCAGCAGCTTGTCCGGGGGAGGAAGGCAGCCCCAGCATTTT. The rearrangement uses TRBV7-2 and TRBJ1-5, with D possibly TRBD1 on 5 matching bases. The ends were cut back, 3 bases at V and 7 bases at J, with 16 bases in the middle. CDR1 is SGHTA, CDR2 FQGNSA, per germline. The CDR3 runs to 15 residues.

The chain couples TRBV7-9 to TRBJ1-2; D is unresolved. The CDR3 extends over 18 amino acids. The germline gives CDR1 SEHNR, CDR2 FQNEAQ (reference sequence). V was cut by 6 bases and J by 0 bases, with 23 bases left in between. CDR3 protein: CASSKNREAGLANYGYTF. In DNA form, the CDR3 reads TGTGCCAGCAGTAAAAACCGTGAGGCGGGCCTTGCTAACTATGGCTACACCTTC.

This chain connects TRBV7-2 to TRBJ2-5; TRBD2 agrees at 9 bases. The CDR3 runs to 16 residues. Trimming at V came to 4 bases and at J to 4 bases, leaving 10 bases not matched to a gene. The germline V gene has CDR1 SGHTA and CDR2 FQGNSA. CDR3 sequence reads: CASSSLGAGGGETQYF. The CDR3 bases are TGTGCCAGCAGCTCCTTAGGAGCGGGGGGTGGAGAGACCCAGTACTTC.

The chain couples TRBV5-4 to TRBJ2-3, with 9 bases aligning to TRBD1. The CDR3 totals 16 residues. Germline CDR1 SGHNT, CDR2 YYREEE (reference sequence). The junction had 4 bases not matched to a gene; V was cut back by 2 bases and J by 0 bases. The CDR3 here is CASSLQGAGSTDTQYF. CDR3 DNA: TGTGCCAGCAGCTTACAGGGGGCGGGGAGCACAGATACGCAGTATTTT.

V and J are TRBV7-9 and TRBJ1-5, with D perhaps TRBD1 (6 bases). Looked up from germline, CDR1 is SEHNR and CDR2 is FQNEAQ (reference sequence). V gave up 3 bases and J gave up 7 bases, with 10 bases separating them. There are 13 residues in the CDR3. The CDR3 region is CASSLGAEQPQHF. DNA for the CDR3: TGTGCCAGCAGCTTGGGGGCGGAGCAGCCCCAGCATTTT.

The chain recombines TRBV29-1 with TRBJ2-2; D unresolved. Germline V lookup: CDR1 SQVTM, CDR2 ANQGSEA. V dropped 4 bases and J dropped 6 bases, with 9 bases sitting between them. The CDR3 is made up of 12 amino acids. The CDR3 DNA reads TGCAGCGTTGTCCCCTCCGCCGGGGAGCTGTTTTTT. Translation: CSVVPSAGELFF.

The rearrangement links TRBV7-9 to TRBJ1-2; 7 bases map to TRBD1. CDR1 is SEHNR and CDR2 is FQNEAQ in the germline V gene (reference sequence). With V trimmed by 5 bases and J by 8 bases, 11 bases remained unmatched. This CDR3 is 14 amino acids long. CDR3 nucleotides: TGTGCCAGCAGCGAGTACCGGGACAGTAGCGGCTACACCTTC. Residues: CASSEYRDSSGYTF.

The CDR3 DNA is TGTGCCAGCAGCCCAGCGAACACCGGGGAGCTGTTTTTT. Protein sequence: CASSPANTGELFF. The rearrangement joins TRBV5-4 to TRBJ2-2, with D uncertain. The CDR3 sequence is 13 residues long. CDR1 SGHNT and CDR2 YYREEE come from the germline V gene (reference sequence). With 4 bases removed from V and 0 bases from J, the gap between germline ends came to 4 bases.

The chain carries TRBV13 and TRBJ2-4; 7 bases agree with TRBD1. CDR1 and CDR2 from the germline V gene are PRHDT and FYEKMQ (reference sequence). With 5 bases clipped from V and 6 bases from J, the junction kept 10 bases outside the gene matches. The CDR3 is made up of 15 amino acids. The CDR3 nucleotides are TGTGCCAGCAGCCCCAAGGGGGACAGCTTAAACATTCAGTACTTC. It specifies CASSPKGDSLNIQYF.

V is TRBV11-2 and J is TRBJ1-2; D possibly corresponds to TRBD1 (6 bases). Germline assignment: CDR1 SGHAT and CDR2 FQNNGV. The CDR3 has 14 amino acids. Deletions cut 4 bases from V and 4 bases from J, with 13 bases between. CDR3 in amino acids: CASSSTGNFYGYTF. The CDR3 DNA follows: TGTGCCAGCAGCTCGACAGGAAACTTCTATGGCTACACCTTC.

The count of this clone is one. The chain couples TRBV10-1 to TRBJ1-6; D is unclear. This CDR3 is 14 amino acids long. Trimming removed 0 bases at V and 10 bases at J, with 10 bases between. CDR1 is WNHNN, CDR2 SYGVQD, per germline (reference sequence). The CDR3 coding sequence is TGCGCCAGCAGTGAGTCGATGGGAGTATCACCCCTCCACTTT. Residues: CASSESMGVSPLHF.

This clone came up once. This chain joins TRBV4-2 and TRBJ1-2; the D gene is possibly TRBD1 (5 bases). V lost 0 bases to trimming and J lost 4 bases, with 15 bases between them. The germline CDR1 and CDR2 sequences are LGHNA and YNFKEQ. This CDR3 spans 16 amino acids. The CDR3 loop is CASSQDVRGPLYGYTF. The DNA for the CDR3 is TGTGCCAGCAGCCAAGACGTTAGGGGCCCGCTCTATGGCTACACCTTC.

The chain employs TRBV19 and TRBJ1-5; D might be TRBD1 (6 bases). CDR1 is LNHDA, CDR2 SQIVND, per germline (reference sequence). This CDR3 contains 14 residues. Trimming left V 10 bases short and J 3 bases short, with 16 bases between. The CDR3 loop is CAIQAGGPNQPQHF. The CDR3 DNA sequence: TGTGCCATCCAAGCGGGGGGCCCCAATCAGCCCCAGCATTTT.

The J gene is TRBJ1-1, the V gene TRBV5-4; 7 positions match TRBD1. Unmatched junction bases numbered 2, after V lost 1 base and J lost 5 bases. This CDR3 is built from 13 residues. Germline CDR1 SGHNT, CDR2 YYREEE (reference sequence). The CDR3 DNA reads as TGTGCCAGCAGCTTGCAGGGGGGAACTGAAGCTTTCTTT. Encoded protein: CASSLQGGTEAFF.

The genes are TRBV29-1 and TRBJ1-5; maybe TRBD1 (5 bases). The ends were cut back, 4 bases at V and 5 bases at J, with 12 bases in the middle. The CDR3 runs to 13 residues. CDR1 SQVTM and CDR2 ANQGSEA come from the germline V gene. The CDR3 spells CSVVAGWDQPQHF. The DNA of the CDR3 is TGCAGCGTTGTCGCAGGGTGGGATCAGCCCCAGCATTTT.

This rearrangement joins TRBV7-6 to TRBJ1-5, with D possibly being TRBD1 (6 bases). V lost 5 bases and J lost 6, with 11 bases in between. CDR3 size: 13 residues. Germline values: CDR1 SGHVS, CDR2 FNYEAQ. CDR3 residues: CASSVQGAQPQHF. In DNA, the CDR3 is TGTGCCAGCAGCGTACAGGGTGCTCAGCCCCAGCATTTT.

This sequence joins TRBV6-5 and TRBJ1-1; D possibly corresponds to TRBD1 (6 bases). CDR3 length: 14 residues. Trimming cost V 2 bases and J 7 bases, with 14 bases left between them. Looked up from germline, CDR1 is MNHEY and CDR2 is SVGAGI. The CDR3 DNA reads as TGTGCCAGCAGTTACAGGGGGGGGTACAGTGAAGCTTTCTTT. It encodes CASSYRGGYSEAFF.

The chain carries TRBV7-9 and TRBJ2-2; D is possibly TRBD2 (6 bases). Germline CDR1 reads SEHNR; CDR2 reads FQNEAQ (reference sequence). The CDR3 is 14 amino acids. Trimming removed 6 bases at V and 1 base at J, with 9 bases between. CDR3 DNA: TGTGCCAGCAGTTGGGACTTGAACACCGGGGAGCTGTTTTTT. Residues: CASSWDLNTGELFF. The variable domain in full, completed from reference TRBV7-9 and TRBJ2-2, reads DTGVSQNPRHKITKRGQNVTFRCDPISEHNRLYWYRQTLGQGPEFLTYFQNEAQLEKSRLLSDRFSAERPKGSFSTLEIQRTEQGDSAMYLCASSWDLNTGELFFGEGSRLTVL.

The J gene is TRBJ1-2, the V gene TRBV6-5, with 10 nucleotides matching TRBD1. This CDR3 comprises 15 residues. Germline V gene data show CDR1 as MNHEY and CDR2 as SVGAGI. Germline trimming cut 6 bases from V and 7 bases from J; bases unmatched to any gene: 11. The CDR3 nucleotides are TGTGCCAGCAGCAAAAGACAGGGGGCTTTCAGTGGCTACACCTTC. It codes for CASSKRQGAFSGYTF.

V is TRBV11-2 and J is TRBJ1-6; 8 bases line up with TRBD1. Trimming removed 5 bases from V and 7 bases from J; junction bases left unmatched: 7. CDR1 is SGHAT, CDR2 FQNNGV, per germline. The CDR3 loop spans 15 amino acids. The DNA of the CDR3 is TGTGCCAGCAGCCCGTTGGACAGGGACAATTCACCCCTCCACTTT. Its translation is CASSPLDRDNSPLHF.

The CDR3 reads CSVEGQVYGGYTF. CDR3 coding DNA: TGCAGCGTTGAGGGACAGGTCTATGGAGGCTACACCTTC. This chain links TRBV29-1 with TRBJ1-2; 8 nucleotides align to TRBD1. V was clipped by 3 bases and J by 8 bases; unmatched bases: 8. The CDR3 extends over 13 amino acids. Germline-derived CDR1 and CDR2 are SQVTM and ANQGSEA.

With respect to this clone: Relative to the germline gene, one junction end is altered; a read error may explain this. Other nucleotide sequences from this sample produce the same CDR3. V is TRBV5-6 and J is TRBJ2-7; 7 nucleotides match TRBD2. This CDR3 spans 14 amino acids. Germline CDR1 is SGHDT and CDR2 is YYEEEE. CDR3 sequence reads: CASSLSGDSYEQYF. The CDR3 DNA is TGTGCCAGTAGCTTGAGCGGGGACTCCTACGAGCAGTACTTC.

This clone was picked up a small number of times. The chain employs TRBV9 and TRBJ2-3; perhaps TRBD2 as D (6 bases). From germline, CDR1 is SGDLS and CDR2 YYNGEE. The CDR3 extends over 14 amino acids. Trimming shortened V by 0 bases and J by 6 bases, and 11 bases separated the two germline ends. CDR3 loop: CASSVDGGRDTQYF. The CDR3 DNA sequence: TGTGCCAGCAGCGTAGACGGGGGTAGGGATACGCAGTATTTT.

The genes are TRBV2 and TRBJ2-1; D call uncertain. V shed 10 bases and J shed 7 bases, with 17 bases lying between them. The CDR3 runs 13 residues. The germline CDR1 and CDR2 sequences are SNHLY and FYNNEI. The CDR3 loop reads CATQTGDWNEQFF. The DNA for the CDR3 is TGTGCCACCCAAACCGGAGATTGGAATGAGCAGTTCTTC.

V usage is TRBV4-1 and J usage is TRBJ2-7; D is uncertain. Germline CDR1 MGHRA, CDR2 YSYEKL. This CDR3 comprises 15 residues. V shed 0 bases and J shed 0 bases, with 9 bases lying between them. In nucleotides, the CDR3 is TGCGCCAGCAGCCAAGATCCCTGGCCCTCCTACGAGCAGTACTTC. Its translation is CASSQDPWPSYEQYF.

This chain connects TRBV5-1 to TRBJ2-2, with D maybe TRBD2 (5 bases). Trimming removed 2 bases at V and 2 bases at J, with 10 bases between. This CDR3 contains 15 residues. Per germline, CDR1 SGHRS and CDR2 YFSETQ. The CDR3 loop is CASSLAGVNTGELFF. The CDR3 nucleotides read TGCGCCAGCAGCTTAGCCGGGGTTAACACCGGGGAGCTGTTTTTT.

The V call is TRBV5-1, the J call TRBJ1-1, with D perhaps matching TRBD1 (6 bases). Trimming took off 3 bases at V and 1 base at J, with 10 bases between the two ends. The V gene's germline CDR1 is SGHRS and CDR2 YFSETQ. There are 14 residues in the CDR3. The CDR3 nucleotides are TGCGCCAGCAGCTCCTTGACAGGGAACACTGAAGCTTTCTTT. It translates to CASSSLTGNTEAFF.

The chain joins TRBV5-1 to TRBJ2-1; 14 bases are a match to TRBD2. Per germline, CDR1 SGHRS and CDR2 YFSETQ. The J segment lost 7 bases and the V segment lost 6 bases, leaving 9 bases of the junction unmatched. The CDR3 loop spans 16 amino acids. The CDR3 DNA reads as TGCGCCAGCACCATCGTCGGACTAGCGGGGGGAAATGAGCAGTTCTTC. It codes for CASTIVGLAGGNEQFF. The full variable domain, completed using reference TRBV5-1 and TRBJ2-1, is KAGVTQTPRYLIKTRGQQVTLSCSPISGHRSVSWYQQTPGQGLQFLFEYFSETQRNKGNFPGRFSGRQFSNSRSEMNVSTLELGDSALYLCASTIVGLAGGNEQFFGPGTRLTVL.

The chain employs TRBV5-1 and TRBJ2-7, with 9 bases aligning to TRBD1. Germline trimming cut 4 bases from V and 2 bases from J; bases unmatched to any gene: 4. The CDR3 contains 14 residues. Germline V lookup: CDR1 SGHRS, CDR2 YFSETQ. Written as DNA, the CDR3 is TGCGCCAGCAGCGCGGGACAGGGACCCTACGAGCAGTACTTC. It codes for CASSAGQGPYEQYF.